This is a list of T cell receptor beta chains from one sample in a study of blood T cell repertoires in COVID-19. Clones were sequenced by immunoSEQ multiplex PCR, and TCRdb holds only the in-frame ones, with some missing. The sample consists of about 110,000 clones, roughly four fifths of them appearing once. The sample was peripheral blood. These receptors were obtained from a woman in her sixties or seventies with acute or convalescent COVID-19. Both conserved end residues are part of each CDR3. Fields, in order: clone size, J gene, D gene, V gene, CDR3 length, CDR3 DNA, CDR3 protein. D genes are given only for firm matches. Size values are once, few and many counts, or a class for expanded clones, and some rows have none.

clone_size: NA; j_call: TRBJ1-2; d_call: NA; v_call: TRBV5-6; cdr3_length: 15; cdr3_nt: TGTGCCAGCAGCTCAGCGCGGACAGCTAACTATGGCTACACCTTC; cdr3_aa: CASSSARTANYGYTF
clone_size: NA; j_call: TRBJ2-1; d_call: NA; v_call: TRBV7-2; cdr3_length: 16; cdr3_nt: TGTGCCAGCAGCTTAGGTATGGGCGGGGCCACATGGGAGCAGTTCTTC; cdr3_aa: CASSLGMGGATWEQFF
clone_size: NA; j_call: TRBJ1-5; d_call: NA; v_call: TRBV19; cdr3_length: 13; cdr3_nt: TGTGCCAGTAGTATAGGGAGAGATCAGCCCCAGCATTTT; cdr3_aa: CASSIGRDQPQHF
clone_size: NA; j_call: TRBJ1-5; d_call: NA; v_call: TRBV19; cdr3_length: 14; cdr3_nt: TGTGCCAGTAGTATAAGGGGTAGCAATCAGCCCCAGCATTTT; cdr3_aa: CASSIRGSNQPQHF
clone_size: NA; j_call: TRBJ2-1; d_call: NA; v_call: TRBV7-7; cdr3_length: 15; cdr3_nt: TGTGCTAGCAGCTTAGCGGTGAGCTCCTACAATGAGCAGTTCTTC; cdr3_aa: CASSLAVSSYNEQFF
clone_size: NA; j_call: TRBJ2-3; d_call: TRBD2; v_call: TRBV6-2/TRBV6-3; cdr3_length: 15; cdr3_nt: TGTGCCAGCAGTTACCTCTTAGCGGGGGTAGATACGCAGTATTTT; cdr3_aa: CASSYLLAGVDTQYF
clone_size: NA; j_call: TRBJ1-2; d_call: NA; v_call: TRBV5-8; cdr3_length: 15; cdr3_nt: TGTGCCAGCAGCTTGGAATCAGGGTCTAAGGATGGCTACACCTTC; cdr3_aa: CASSLESGSKDGYTF
clone_size: NA; j_call: TRBJ2-1; d_call: TRBD2; v_call: TRBV6-2/TRBV6-3; cdr3_length: 15; cdr3_nt: TGTGCCAGCAGTTATTCGCTAGCGGGAGGCAATGAGCAGTTCTTC; cdr3_aa: CASSYSLAGGNEQFF
clone_size: few; j_call: TRBJ1-1; d_call: NA; v_call: TRBV15; cdr3_length: 16; cdr3_nt: TGTGCCACCAGCAGAGACCCAAACAGGTGGGACACTGAAGCTTTCTTT; cdr3_aa: CATSRDPNRWDTEAFF
clone_size: NA; j_call: TRBJ2-7; d_call: TRBD1; v_call: TRBV29-1; cdr3_length: 14; cdr3_nt: TGCAGCGTATCCGGGACAGGGGGTTCCTACGAGCAGTACTTC; cdr3_aa: CSVSGTGGSYEQYF